This TCR beta chain was profiled in a study of cytomegalovirus exposure and HLA in healthy donors. Researchers ran the PCR with 60 Vbeta and 13 Jbeta primers. Some clones are missing from TCRdb's copy, which holds only in-frame ones; the method was immunoSEQ multiplex PCR. The sample records about 270,000 clones, about nine tenths being singletons. V was clipped by 4 bases and J by 0 bases; unmatched bases: 8. The CDR3 has 17 residues. Germline loops: CDR1 SGHVS, CDR2 FNYEAQ. The sequencing input was PBMCs. The TCR was taken from a man in his forties or fifties in good health and CMV-seropositive. This chain links TRBV7-6 with TRBJ1-4, with 7 bases that match TRBD1. CDR3 region: CASSSPGDSTTNEKLFF. CDR3 bases: TGTGCCAGCAGCTCACCCGGGGACAGCACAACTAATGAAAAACTGTTTTTT.